Listed below are T cell receptor beta chains from one sample, sequenced in a study of cytomegalovirus exposure and HLA in healthy donors. Method: immunoSEQ multiplex PCR; TCRdb's copy keeps in-frame clones and lacks some. The sample has 250,000 to 350,000 clones; roughly 90% are singletons. Material for sequencing was PBMCs. Receptors originate from a man aged 35-49 years in good health and CMV-seropositive. CDR3s include the opening cysteine and the closing phenylalanine or tryptophan. Fields, in order: clone size, V gene, J gene, D gene, CDR3 DNA, CDR3 protein. The D gene is left open where the match is weak. The listing skips clone size in some rows; elsewhere it reads once, few, many or a size class.

size: NA
V: TRBV7-3
J: TRBJ2-1
D: TRBD2
DNA: TGTGCCAGCAGCTCCTGGACTAGCGGATCTTCCTACAATGAGCAGTTCTTC
CDR3: CASSSWTSGSSYNEQFF

size: once
V: TRBV19
J: TRBJ2-7
D: TRBD2
DNA: TGTGCCAGTAGTATTGGGCAGGGACTAGCGGGAGCCGAGCAGTACTTC
CDR3: CASSIGQGLAGAEQYF

size: NA
V: TRBV28
J: TRBJ2-1
D: NA
DNA: TGTGCCAGCAGTCCGGGGGACAGAGACTACAATGAGCAGTTCTTC
CDR3: CASSPGDRDYNEQFF

size: NA
V: TRBV18
J: TRBJ2-7
D: TRBD1
DNA: TGTGCCAGCTCACCACCGGGGACAGGGAGAGCCGAGCAGTACTTC
CDR3: CASSPPGTGRAEQYF

size: NA
V: TRBV7-8
J: TRBJ2-1
D: NA
DNA: TGTGCCAGCAGCTCCACTACTAGGAGCTCCTACAATGAGCAGTTCTTC
CDR3: CASSSTTRSSYNEQFF

size: NA
V: TRBV13
J: TRBJ2-5
D: TRBD1
DNA: TGTGCCAGCAGCAGGGACAGGGACCAAGAGACCCAGTACTTC
CDR3: CASSRDRDQETQYF

size: NA
V: TRBV10-3
J: TRBJ2-3
D: NA
DNA: TGTGCCATCAGGGGCGAGCCTAGCAAGGGAGATACGCAGTATTTT
CDR3: CAIRGEPSKGDTQYF

size: once
V: TRBV5-1
J: TRBJ1-1
D: TRBD1
DNA: TGCGCCAGCAGACCGCCGGGACAGCCGATGAACACTGAAGCTTTCTTT
CDR3: CASRPPGQPMNTEAFF

size: NA
V: TRBV19
J: TRBJ1-5
D: NA
DNA: TGTGCCAGTAGTATCCGAGGGGGTACCAATCAGCCCCAGCATTTT
CDR3: CASSIRGGTNQPQHF

size: NA
V: TRBV9
J: TRBJ1-1
D: NA
DNA: TGTGCCAGCAGCGTAGCCTTGAACACTGAAGCTTTCTTT
CDR3: CASSVALNTEAFF

size: few
V: TRBV4-1
J: TRBJ1-1
D: NA
DNA: TGCGCCAGCAGCCCCCTGGGCGGGAGAGAAGCTTTCTTT
CDR3: CASSPLGGREAFF

size: NA
V: TRBV5-4
J: TRBJ2-3
D: TRBD1
DNA: TGTGCCAGCACCGAGGGACAGGGGGCTCGGGATACGCAGTATTTT
CDR3: CASTEGQGARDTQYF

size: NA
V: TRBV5-6
J: TRBJ1-2
D: TRBD1
DNA: TGTGCCAGCAGCCCGGAGGGGGCGCGGGTCTATGGCTACACCTTC
CDR3: CASSPEGARVYGYTF

size: NA
V: TRBV7-9
J: TRBJ1-5
D: NA
DNA: TGTGCCAGCAGCTTAGGGGGGGATCAGCCCCAGCATTTT
CDR3: CASSLGGDQPQHF

size: NA
V: TRBV9
J: TRBJ1-1
D: TRBD1
DNA: TGTGCCAGCAGCGTAGAAGTGGGACAGGGGAAGGCATTGAACACTGAAGCTTTCTTT
CDR3: CASSVEVGQGKALNTEAFF

size: NA
V: TRBV18
J: TRBJ1-3
D: TRBD1
DNA: TGTGCCAGCTCATCGACAGGGCTGGCCGGAAACACCATATATTTT
CDR3: CASSSTGLAGNTIYF

size: few
V: TRBV15
J: TRBJ2-7
D: NA
DNA: TGTGCCACCAGCAGAGATCAAGGACAGTCCTACGAGCAGTACTTC
CDR3: CATSRDQGQSYEQYF

size: NA
V: TRBV27
J: TRBJ2-1
D: NA
DNA: TGTGCCAGCAGTCTCTCGAATGAGCAGTTCTTC
CDR3: CASSLSNEQFF

size: NA
V: TRBV5-1
J: TRBJ2-7
D: TRBD2
DNA: TGCGCCAGCAGCTTGGCCGAGGTAGCGGGACCCTACGAGCAGTACTTC
CDR3: CASSLAEVAGPYEQYF

size: NA
V: TRBV28
J: TRBJ2-3
D: TRBD2
DNA: TGTGCCAGCAGTCCCCCGGGCGGGAGGGCCACAGATACGCAGTATTTT
CDR3: CASSPPGGRATDTQYF

size: NA
V: TRBV19
J: TRBJ1-1
D: NA
DNA: TGTGCCAGTAGTATAGGGCCGCGGGGGGTTAACACTGAAGCTTTCTTT
CDR3: CASSIGPRGVNTEAFF

size: NA
V: TRBV7-2
J: TRBJ2-7
D: NA
DNA: TGTGCCAGCAGCTCAAACAGCTACGAGCAGTACTTC
CDR3: CASSSNSYEQYF

size: few
V: TRBV5-1
J: TRBJ2-2
D: NA
DNA: TGCGCCAGCAGCCTGAACACCGGGGAGCTGTTTTTT
CDR3: CASSLNTGELFF

size: NA
V: TRBV29-1
J: TRBJ2-7
D: NA
DNA: TGCAGCGTTGAAGTTGAGACAGGTTACTACGAGCAGTACTTC
CDR3: CSVEVETGYYEQYF

size: NA
V: TRBV6-5
J: TRBJ1-1
D: TRBD1
DNA: TGTGCCAGCAGTTCAGGGGGGAACACTGAAGCTTTCTTT
CDR3: CASSSGGNTEAFF

size: NA
V: TRBV5-1
J: TRBJ2-3
D: TRBD2
DNA: TGCGCCAGCAGCCCAACGGGACTAGCAGGCACAGATACGCAGTATTTT
CDR3: CASSPTGLAGTDTQYF